This T cell receptor (beta chain) was captured by sequencing in a study of shared T cell receptors in the human thymus. Trimming took off 7 bases at V and 0 bases at J, with 10 bases between the two ends. The CDR3 has 14 residues. The germline CDR1 and CDR2 sequences are SNHLY and FYNNEI. TCRdb's copy holds only in-frame clones and misses some; the assay was immunoSEQ multiplex PCR. In the table there are 600,000 to 900,000 clones, 70% to 90% of which are singletons. This sample was shared with a second study, whose subject was human thymus T cells. That source reports: Thymic material originated from resections removed in the course of corrective heart surgery. Gene usage for V and J segments appeared biased in thymic and blood repertoires.

The specimen was thymocytes. The sequence came from a girl younger than two with a congenital heart defect. The V call is TRBV2, the J call TRBJ2-4; no reliable D call. CDR3 amino acids: CASTPNLAKNIQYF. The DNA of the CDR3 is TGTGCCAGCACCCCCAATTTAGCCAAAAACATTCAGTACTTC.